Presented here are 29 T cell receptor beta chains from one specimen sequenced in a study of control samples from healthy donors and cancer patients (TCRdb year 2020). Library generation was performed with the immunoSEQ multiplex PCR assay. TCRdb provides this immuneACCESS table in a form limited to in-frame rearrangements. Some clones are lacking; in checked studies, under half of them reflect an unresolved V gene, and why the rest are absent is not known. A total of about 150,000 clones appear in this sample, over 85% of them only once. The ten largest clones take up approximately 5.7% of the sample. Specimen: blood. The origin of the receptors is a man younger than 35 in good health.

The chain joins TRBV7-9 to TRBJ2-7, with a weak D call TRBD2 (6 bases). The CDR3 loop spans 16 amino acids. V lost 4 bases to trimming and J lost 3 bases, with 19 bases between them. CDR1 and CDR2 (germline): SEHNR, FQNEAQ (reference sequence). CDR3 coding DNA: TGTGCCAGCAGCTCCTATCCTCGATCGGGGGACTACGAGCAGTACTTC. It encodes CASSSYPRSGDYEQYF.

The gene calls are TRBV5-1 and TRBJ1-2, with no clear D. Trimming left V 0 bases short and J 2 bases short, with 14 bases between. The CDR3 sequence is 16 residues long. Germline lookup yields CDR1 SGHRS and CDR2 YFSETQ. CDR3 sequence (DNA): TGCGCCAGCAGCTTGGCCCCCAGAGTTCCCAACTATGGCTACACCTTC. Residues: CASSLAPRVPNYGYTF.

The V gene is TRBV7-2, the J gene TRBJ2-7; perhaps D is TRBD1 or TRBD2 (5 bases each). Germline V gene data show CDR1 as SGHTA and CDR2 as FQGNSA. The CDR3 totals 15 residues. The V gene lost 1 base and the J gene lost 4 bases, with 14 bases spanning the gap. CDR3 sequence (DNA): TGTGCCAGCAGCTTAGGGGGCGGGCCTTATTACGAGCAGTACTTC. Translated: CASSLGGGPYYEQYF. Drawing the rest from reference TRBV7-2 and TRBJ2-7, the complete variable domain is GAGVSQSPSNKVTEKGKDVELRCDPISGHTALYWYRQSLGQGLEFLIYFQGNSAPDKSGLPSDRFSAERTGGSVSTLTIQRTQQEDSAVYLCASSLGGGPYYEQYFGPGTRLTVT.

The rearrangement uses TRBV10-1 and TRBJ2-5; 14 nucleotides line up with TRBD2. This CDR3 comprises 13 residues. In germline, CDR1 is WNHNN, CDR2 SYGVQD (reference sequence). V was clipped by 4 bases and J by 9 bases; unmatched bases: 1. The CDR3 sequence is CASSGLAGGPQYF. CDR3 sequence (DNA): TGCGCCAGCAGTGGACTAGCGGGGGGGCCCCAGTACTTC.

This chain connects TRBV27 to TRBJ2-2; 8 bases match TRBD1. V shed 7 bases and J 5 bases; nucleotides not matched to a gene: 15. This CDR3 spans 17 amino acids. Germline V gives CDR1 MNHEY, CDR2 SMNVEV (reference sequence). The CDR3 protein is CASNLKVGTGGTGELFF. In DNA, the CDR3 is TGTGCCAGCAACCTAAAAGTGGGGACAGGAGGAACCGGGGAGCTGTTTTTT.

The rearrangement joins TRBV5-1 to TRBJ2-3; D not certain. Trimming removed 0 bases from V and 1 base from J, with 6 bases in between. This CDR3 comprises 14 residues. Germline CDR1 reads SGHRS; CDR2 reads YFSETQ. The CDR3: CASSLGAGTDTQYF. The CDR3 nucleotides are TGCGCCAGCAGCTTGGGGGCAGGCACAGATACGCAGTATTTT.

This chain joins TRBV3-1 (or the pseudogene TRBV3-2) and TRBJ1-6, with D unclear. V was pared by 0 bases and J by 0 bases, with 15 bases between. Germline CDR1 LGHDT, CDR2 YNNKEL (reference sequence). This CDR3 region has 19 residues. CDR3 coding DNA: TGTGCCAGCAGCCAAGATAGGAGACGAAAAAGCTCCTATAATTCACCCCTCCACTTT. Translation: CASSQDRRRKSSYNSPLHF.

This clone is a singleton in its sample. This chain connects TRBV3-1 (or the pseudogene TRBV3-2) to TRBJ2-5; possibly TRBD1 or TRBD2 for D (5 bases each). Per germline, CDR1 LGHDT and CDR2 YNNKEL (reference sequence). CDR3 length: 15 amino acids. The V and J ends lost 4 bases and 5 bases respectively, with 17 bases between them. The CDR3 region has the DNA TGTGCCAGCAGCCGGGGCCCCAGGGACGGGGAGACCCAGTACTTC. Amino acids: CASSRGPRDGETQYF.

The gene calls are TRBV4-2 and TRBJ2-3; possibly TRBD1 for D (8 bases). Germline V gene data show CDR1 as LGHNA and CDR2 as YNFKEQ. The CDR3 covers 16 residues. Deletions cut 0 bases from V and 3 bases from J, with 13 bases between. The CDR3 DNA follows: TGTGCCAGCAGCCAAGATACAGGGGGGGGGACAGATACGCAGTATTTT. It is translated as CASSQDTGGGTDTQYF.

CDR3 DNA sequence: TGCGCCAGCGCGCCGGGCCCGAATGAAAAACTGTTTTTT. As protein: CASAPGPNEKLFF. This sequence joins TRBV10-1 and TRBJ1-4; D call uncertain. The germline V gene has CDR1 WNHNN and CDR2 SYGVQD (reference sequence). The CDR3 runs to 13 residues. Trimming took off 8 bases at V and 5 bases at J, with 12 bases between the two ends.

This clone was picked up one time. The chain links TRBV18 to TRBJ2-5; 9 nucleotides match TRBD1. Per germline, CDR1 KGHSH and CDR2 LQKENI. The CDR3 is 13 residues long. The J segment lost 5 bases and the V segment lost 8 bases, leaving 6 bases of the junction unmatched. The CDR3 loop reads CASVQGAGETQYF. The CDR3 region has the DNA TGTGCCAGCGTACAGGGGGCCGGGGAGACCCAGTACTTC.

This clone was seen once. This chain joins TRBV2 and TRBJ1-1; maybe TRBD1 (6 bases). V was cut by 6 bases and J by 3 bases, with 14 bases left in between. Per germline, CDR1 SNHLY and CDR2 FYNNEI. This CDR3 is 14 amino acids long. CDR3 sequence: CASSWGGRDTEAFF. The CDR3 DNA reads as TGTGCCAGCAGCTGGGGGGGGCGAGACACTGAAGCTTTCTTT.

The J gene is TRBJ2-4, the V gene TRBV18, with D perhaps matching TRBD2 (6 bases). With 5 bases removed from V and 8 bases from J, the gap between germline ends came to 16 bases. The CDR3 has 14 residues. Germline CDR1 reads KGHSH; CDR2 reads LQKENI. The CDR3 region is CASSLAGTWDIQYF. Written as DNA, the CDR3 is TGTGCCAGCTCATTGGCCGGGACTTGGGACATTCAGTACTTC.

CDR3 region: CASRLIMGLPYNEQFF. The CDR3 coding sequence is TGTGCCAGCAGACTAATAATGGGACTACCATACAATGAGCAGTTCTTC. The chain employs TRBV27 and TRBJ2-1; 7 bases map to TRBD2. The trim removed 6 bases at V and 4 bases at J, leaving 12 bases unmatched. CDR1 is MNHEY and CDR2 is SMNVEV in the germline V gene (reference sequence). The CDR3 runs to 16 residues.

The table lists this clone with a count of one. The J gene is TRBJ2-7, the V gene TRBV5-1; possibly TRBD1 or TRBD2 for D (5 bases each). This CDR3 is built from 15 residues. Germline V gene sequence: CDR1 SGHRS, CDR2 YFSETQ. Trimming took 3 bases from V and 1 from J, leaving 14 bases between them. The CDR3 spells CASSSPGTGSYEQYF. DNA for the CDR3: TGCGCCAGCAGCTCCCCCGGGACGGGATCCTACGAGCAGTACTTC.

The chain is built from TRBV7-9 and TRBJ1-2, with unresolved D. Trimming stripped 3 bases from V and 2 bases from J, with 10 bases between. Germline-derived CDR1 and CDR2 are SEHNR and FQNEAQ (reference sequence). There are 14 residues in the CDR3. The CDR3 region is CASSFEGPNYGYTF. In nucleotides, the CDR3 is TGTGCCAGCAGCTTCGAAGGGCCCAACTATGGCTACACCTTC. Full variable domain (remainder filled in from reference TRBV7-9 and TRBJ1-2): DTGVSQNPRHKITKRGQNVTFRCDPISEHNRLYWYRQTLGQGPEFLTYFQNEAQLEKSRLLSDRFSAERPKGSFSTLEIQRTEQGDSAMYLCASSFEGPNYGYTFGSGTRLTVV.

The V call is TRBV30, the J call TRBJ2-1, with 7 bases matching TRBD1. J was trimmed by 9 bases and V by 0 bases; bases with no gene match: 2. Germline lookup yields CDR1 GTSNPN and CDR2 SVGIG (reference sequence). The CDR3 sequence is 12 residues long. CDR3 sequence: CAWSVGGSEQFF. The DNA of the CDR3 is TGTGCCTGGAGTGTAGGGGGCAGTGAGCAGTTCTTC. Full variable domain (remainder filled in from reference TRBV30 and TRBJ2-1): SQTIHQWPATLVQPVGSPLSLECTVEGTSNPNLYWYRQAAGRGLQLLFYSVGIGQISSEVPQNLSASRPQDRQFILSSKKLLLSDSGFYLCAWSVGGSEQFFGPGTRLTVL.

This chain links TRBV6-2 or TRBV6-3 with TRBJ1-4, with D uncertain. There are 14 residues in the CDR3. V dropped 0 bases and J dropped 8 bases, with 10 bases sitting between them. Per germline, CDR1 MNHEY and CDR2 SVGEGT. The CDR3 spells CASSYSRLKEKLFF. The DNA of the CDR3 is TGTGCCAGCAGTTACTCGAGGCTTAAAGAAAAACTGTTTTTT.

The J gene is TRBJ1-2, the V gene TRBV4-2, with 8 bases fitting TRBD1. CDR1 and CDR2 from the germline V gene are LGHNA and YNFKEQ. V shed 4 bases, J shed 3 bases, and the junction held 10 bases outside the gene matches. The CDR3 contains 16 residues. CDR3 amino acids: CASSPGQGLSHYGYTF. CDR3 nucleotides: TGTGCCAGCAGCCCAGGACAGGGACTCTCGCACTATGGCTACACCTTC.

The chain has TRBV2 and TRBJ2-5; no clear D gene. Germline CDR1 and CDR2: SNHLY and FYNNEI. V lost 5 bases and J lost 2, with 3 bases in between. The length of the CDR3 is 11 residues. CDR3 DNA sequence: TGTGCCAGCAGTCCTCAAGAGACCCAGTACTTC. Translating it yields CASSPQETQYF.

The DNA of the CDR3 is TGTGCCAGCAGCTTTTCGTGGGGTAAAAACATTCAGTACTTC. This translates into CASSFSWGKNIQYF. The chain recombines TRBV7-2 with TRBJ2-4, with D unclear. This CDR3 has 14 amino acids. Germline CDR1 is SGHTA and CDR2 is FQGNSA. Trimming removed 3 bases at V and 4 bases at J, with 10 bases between.

This chain connects TRBV11-2 to TRBJ2-3; TRBD2 agrees at 16 bases. Germline assignment: CDR1 SGHAT and CDR2 FQNNGV. After removal of 5 bases from V and 1 base from J, the junction contained 6 bases not matched to a gene. The CDR3 runs to 18 residues. CDR3 DNA: TGTGCCAGCAGCGAGGGACTAGCGGGAGGGTGGGGCACAGATACGCAGTATTTT. It codes for CASSEGLAGGWGTDTQYF.

As for this clone: At one of its ends the junction is not consistent with the germline gene, which may arise from a read error. The rearrangement uses TRBV7-7 and TRBJ2-1, with 8 nucleotides matching TRBD2. Germline V gives CDR1 SSHAT, CDR2 FNYEAQ (reference sequence). This CDR3 has 15 amino acids. The CDR3 DNA reads as TGTGCTAGCAGCTCGGGACTAGGACCCTTCAATGAGCAGTTCTTC. It encodes CASSSGLGPFNEQFF.

This clone was found once. The rearrangement joins TRBV5-6 to TRBJ1-2; D perhaps matches TRBD1 (5 bases). Germline V CDR1 and CDR2: SGHDT, YYEEEE. CDR3 length: 11 amino acids. V was shortened by 2 bases and J by 7 bases, with 6 bases between the two germline ends. CDR3 amino acids: CASSLGAGYTF. CDR3 coding DNA: TGTGCCAGCAGCTTAGGGGCTGGCTACACCTTC.

This chain joins TRBV12-3 or TRBV12-4 and TRBJ2-7, with 7 nucleotides matching TRBD1. V trimming: 2 bases; J trimming: 7 bases; junction bases outside the gene matches: 5. This CDR3 comprises 13 residues. In DNA, the CDR3 is TGTGCCAGCAGTTTATGGGGGACAGCGGAGCAGTACTTC. It is translated as CASSLWGTAEQYF.

The gene calls are TRBV27 and TRBJ2-1; D is unclear. CDR3 length: 15 amino acids. Germline-derived CDR1 and CDR2 are MNHEY and SMNVEV (reference sequence). Between the trimmed V and J ends, which lost 2 bases and 0 bases, there was a span of 8 bases. The CDR3 nucleotides are TGTGCCAGCAGTTTAGAGCCGAGCTCCTACAATGAGCAGTTCTTC. Translating gives CASSLEPSSYNEQFF.

V is TRBV18 and J is TRBJ2-5; D is uncertain. The CDR3 sequence is 13 residues long. Looked up from germline, CDR1 is KGHSH and CDR2 is LQKENI. Trimming took 4 bases from V and 5 from J, leaving 11 bases between them. In DNA, the CDR3 is TGTGCCAGCTCACAGTATGGTATGGAGACCCAGTACTTC. Protein: CASSQYGMETQYF.

The V and J genes are TRBV7-2 and TRBJ1-6; 7 bases agree with TRBD1. The CDR3 consists of 15 residues. Trimming cost V 6 bases and J 5 bases; bases outside gene matches: 7. The germline CDR1 and CDR2 sequences are SGHTA and FQGNSA. The CDR3 is CASRSGQGDNSPLHF. CDR3 nucleotides: TGTGCCAGCAGATCCGGGCAGGGGGATAATTCACCCCTCCACTTT.

The chain has TRBV5-4 and TRBJ2-1; 7 bases line up with TRBD1. Germline lookup yields CDR1 SGHNT and CDR2 YYREEE (reference sequence). The CDR3 is 14 amino acids. Trimming removed 3 bases from V and 10 bases from J; junction bases left unmatched: 10. The CDR3 DNA is TGTGCCAGCAGCTCCCTAGGGGGCCCGTTAGAGCAGTTCTTC. Amino acid sequence: CASSSLGGPLEQFF.